This TCR beta chain was recorded in a study of response to subunit inactivated influenza vaccine. Study-wide results and caveats: Few additional T cells are recruited per seasonal influenza vaccination, authors suggested.

Comment on this clonotype: Its antigen is currently unknown.

Germline V gene data show CDR1 as GTSNPN and CDR2 as SVGIG (reference sequence). There are 16 residues in the CDR3. Germline trimming cut 1 base from V and 7 bases from J; bases unmatched to any gene: 11. TCRdb re-called the RT-PCR reads with MiXCR, one entry per CDR3 protein. Found here are 650,000 to 800,000 distinct CDR3 sequences, approximately 15% of them singletons; the top ten hold around 7.3%. Sample: PBMCs from blood, taken 14 to 15 days before vaccination. The source of this sequence is a man aged 45-60 years who received an inactivated influenza vaccine. The rearrangement links TRBV30 to TRBJ2-1, with 9 bases aligning to TRBD2. The CDR3 DNA reads TGTGCCTGGAGTGCCGGGACTAGCCCCGGAATGAATGAGCAGTTCTTC. Translation: CAWSAGTSPGMNEQFF.